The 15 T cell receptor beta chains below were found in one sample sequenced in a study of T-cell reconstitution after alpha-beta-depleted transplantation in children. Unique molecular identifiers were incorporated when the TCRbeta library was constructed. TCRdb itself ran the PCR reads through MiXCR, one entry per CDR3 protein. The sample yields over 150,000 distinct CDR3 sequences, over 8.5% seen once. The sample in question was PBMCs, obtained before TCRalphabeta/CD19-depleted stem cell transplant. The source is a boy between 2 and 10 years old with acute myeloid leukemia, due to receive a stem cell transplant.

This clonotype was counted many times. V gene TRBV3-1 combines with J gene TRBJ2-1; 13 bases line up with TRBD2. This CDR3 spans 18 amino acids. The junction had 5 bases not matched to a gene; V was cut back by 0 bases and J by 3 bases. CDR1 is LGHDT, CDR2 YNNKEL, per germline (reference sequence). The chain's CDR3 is CASSQERTSGGLYNEQFF. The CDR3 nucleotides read TGTGCCAGCAGCCAAGAACGGACTAGCGGGGGCCTCTACAATGAGCAGTTCTTC.

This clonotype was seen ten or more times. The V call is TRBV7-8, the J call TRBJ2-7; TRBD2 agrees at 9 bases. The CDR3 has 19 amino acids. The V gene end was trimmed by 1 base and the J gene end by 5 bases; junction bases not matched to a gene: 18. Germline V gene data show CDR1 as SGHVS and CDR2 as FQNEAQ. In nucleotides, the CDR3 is TGTGCCAGCAGCTTAGTTCGTTACGCTCTAGCGGGACCAGTCCACGAGCAGTACTTC. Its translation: CASSLVRYALAGPVHEQYF.

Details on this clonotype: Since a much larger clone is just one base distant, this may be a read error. The DNA of the CDR3 is TGCAGGGCTGATACCTACGATGAGCAGTTCTTC. The encoded protein is CRADTYDEQFF. The chain has TRBV20-1 and TRBJ2-1, with D uncertain. The CDR3 length is 11 residues. Looked up from germline, CDR1 is DFQATT and CDR2 is SNEGSKA (reference sequence).

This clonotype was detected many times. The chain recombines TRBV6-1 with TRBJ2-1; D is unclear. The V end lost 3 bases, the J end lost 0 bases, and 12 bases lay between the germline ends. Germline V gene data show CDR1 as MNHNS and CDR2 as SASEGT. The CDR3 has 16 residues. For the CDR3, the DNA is TGTGCCAGCAGTGAGGGTGGTTACCTCTCCTACAATGAGCAGTTCTTC. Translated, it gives CASSEGGYLSYNEQFF.

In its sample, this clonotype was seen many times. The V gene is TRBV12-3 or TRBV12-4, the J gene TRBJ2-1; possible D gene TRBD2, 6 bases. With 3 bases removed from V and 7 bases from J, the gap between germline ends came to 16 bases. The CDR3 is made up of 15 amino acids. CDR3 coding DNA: TGTGCCAGCAGTTTGATAGCGGCTGAAGGGAATGAGCAGTTCTTC. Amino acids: CASSLIAAEGNEQFF.

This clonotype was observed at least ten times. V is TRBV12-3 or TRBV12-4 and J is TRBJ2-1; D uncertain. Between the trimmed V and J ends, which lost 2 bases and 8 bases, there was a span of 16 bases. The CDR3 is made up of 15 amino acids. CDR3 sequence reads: CASSLYQAPRDEQFF. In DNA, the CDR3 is TGTGCCAGCAGTTTATATCAAGCGCCCCGGGATGAGCAGTTCTTC.

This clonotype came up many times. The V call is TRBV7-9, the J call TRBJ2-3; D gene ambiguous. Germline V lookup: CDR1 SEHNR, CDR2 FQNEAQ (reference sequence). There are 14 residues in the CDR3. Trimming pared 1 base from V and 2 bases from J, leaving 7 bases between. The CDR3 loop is CASSLGQLTDTQYF. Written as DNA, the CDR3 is TGTGCCAGCAGCTTAGGGCAGCTCACAGATACGCAGTATTTT.

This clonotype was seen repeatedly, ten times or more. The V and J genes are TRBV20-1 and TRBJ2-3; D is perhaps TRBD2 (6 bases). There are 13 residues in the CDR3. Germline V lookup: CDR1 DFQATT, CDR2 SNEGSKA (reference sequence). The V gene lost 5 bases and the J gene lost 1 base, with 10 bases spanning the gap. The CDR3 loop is CSAVWRGTDTQYF. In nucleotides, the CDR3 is TGCAGTGCTGTTTGGAGGGGCACAGATACGCAGTATTTT.

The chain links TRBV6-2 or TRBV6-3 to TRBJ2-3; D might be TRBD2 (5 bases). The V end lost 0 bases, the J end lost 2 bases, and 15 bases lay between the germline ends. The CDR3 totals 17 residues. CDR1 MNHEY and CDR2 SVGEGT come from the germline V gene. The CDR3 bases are TGTGCCAGCAGTTACTCCTTTGTCCGGGGAAACACAGATACGCAGTATTTT. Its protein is CASSYSFVRGNTDTQYF.

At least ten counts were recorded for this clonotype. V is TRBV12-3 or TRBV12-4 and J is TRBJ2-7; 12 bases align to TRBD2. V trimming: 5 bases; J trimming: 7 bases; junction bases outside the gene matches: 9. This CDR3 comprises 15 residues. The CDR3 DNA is TGTGCCAGCAGTCTGGGGACTAGCGGGCCTCGGGAGCAGTACTTC. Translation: CASSLGTSGPREQYF.

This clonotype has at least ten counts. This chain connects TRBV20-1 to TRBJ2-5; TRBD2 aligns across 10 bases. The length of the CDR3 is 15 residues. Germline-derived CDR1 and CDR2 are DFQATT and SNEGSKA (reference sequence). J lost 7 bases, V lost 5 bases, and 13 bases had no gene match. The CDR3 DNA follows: TGCAGTGCTCCCCGCCTAGCGGGAGCCCATTTGACCCAGTACTTC. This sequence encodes CSAPRLAGAHLTQYF.

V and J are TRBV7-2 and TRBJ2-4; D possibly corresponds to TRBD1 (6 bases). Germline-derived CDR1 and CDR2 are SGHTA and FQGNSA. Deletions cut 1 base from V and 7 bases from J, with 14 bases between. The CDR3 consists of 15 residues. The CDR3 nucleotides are TGTGCCAGCAGCTTAGATACAGGGAGTCGCAACATTCAGTACTTC. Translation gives CASSLDTGSRNIQYF.

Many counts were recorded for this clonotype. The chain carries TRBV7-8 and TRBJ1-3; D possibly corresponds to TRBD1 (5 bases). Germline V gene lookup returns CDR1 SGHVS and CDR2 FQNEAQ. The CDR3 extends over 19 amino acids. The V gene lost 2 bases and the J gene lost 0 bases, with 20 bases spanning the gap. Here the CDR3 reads CASSLNRPPGSLSGNTIYF. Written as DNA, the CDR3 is TGTGCCAGCAGCTTAAACAGGCCACCGGGTTCGCTCTCTGGAAACACCATATATTTT.

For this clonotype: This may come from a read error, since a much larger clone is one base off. CDR3 protein: CASGPGRGRPYTQYF. DNA of the CDR3: TGTGCCAGCGGCCCCGGCCGGGGGCGGCCATATACGCAGTATTTT. J is TRBJ2-3 and V is TRBV5-5; D assignment may be TRBD1 or TRBD2 (6 bases each). Trimming stripped 7 bases from V and 7 bases from J, with 22 bases between. The CDR3 loop spans 15 amino acids. The V gene's germline CDR1 is SGHKS and CDR2 YYEKEE (reference sequence).

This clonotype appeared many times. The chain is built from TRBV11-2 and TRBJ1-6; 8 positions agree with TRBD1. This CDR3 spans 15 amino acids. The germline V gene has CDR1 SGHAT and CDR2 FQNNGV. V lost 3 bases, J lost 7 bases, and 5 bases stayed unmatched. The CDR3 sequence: CASSFDRGGNSPLHF. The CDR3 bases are TGTGCCAGCAGCTTCGACAGGGGAGGAAATTCACCCCTCCACTTT.